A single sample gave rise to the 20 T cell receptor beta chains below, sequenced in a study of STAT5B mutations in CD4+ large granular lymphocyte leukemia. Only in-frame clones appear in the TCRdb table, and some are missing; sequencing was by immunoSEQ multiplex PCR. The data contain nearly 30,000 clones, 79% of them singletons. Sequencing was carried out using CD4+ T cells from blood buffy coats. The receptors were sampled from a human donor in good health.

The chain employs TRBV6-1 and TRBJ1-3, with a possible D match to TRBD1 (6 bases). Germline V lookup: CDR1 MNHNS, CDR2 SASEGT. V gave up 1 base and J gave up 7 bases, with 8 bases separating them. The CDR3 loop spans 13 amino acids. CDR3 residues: CASSEDRDNTIYF. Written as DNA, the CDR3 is TGTGCCAGCAGTGAAGACAGGGACAACACCATATATTTT.

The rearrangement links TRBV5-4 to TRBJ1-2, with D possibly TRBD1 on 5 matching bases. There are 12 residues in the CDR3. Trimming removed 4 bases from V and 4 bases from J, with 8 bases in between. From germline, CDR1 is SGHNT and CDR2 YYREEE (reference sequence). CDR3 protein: CASSEGTYGYTF. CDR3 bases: TGTGCCAGCAGCGAGGGGACCTATGGCTACACCTTC.

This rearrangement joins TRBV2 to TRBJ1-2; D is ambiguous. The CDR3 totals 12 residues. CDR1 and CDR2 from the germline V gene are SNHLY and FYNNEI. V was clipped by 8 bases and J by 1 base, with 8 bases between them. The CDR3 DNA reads TGTGCCAGCGGCGGAATTAACTATGGCTACACCTTC. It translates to CASGGINYGYTF.

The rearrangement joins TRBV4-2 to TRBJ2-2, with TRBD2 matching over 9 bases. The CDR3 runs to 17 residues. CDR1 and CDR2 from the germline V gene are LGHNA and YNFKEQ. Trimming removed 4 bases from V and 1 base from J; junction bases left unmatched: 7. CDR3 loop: CASSRLSGGENTGELFF. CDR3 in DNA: TGTGCCAGCAGCCGCCTTAGCGGGGGCGAGAACACCGGGGAGCTGTTTTTT.

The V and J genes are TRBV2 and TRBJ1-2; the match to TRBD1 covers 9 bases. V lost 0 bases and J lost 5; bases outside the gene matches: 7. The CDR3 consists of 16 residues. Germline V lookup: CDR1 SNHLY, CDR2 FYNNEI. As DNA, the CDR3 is TGTGCCAGCAGTGAAGCGCTCGGGACAGGGATGTATGGCTACACCTTC. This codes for CASSEALGTGMYGYTF.

CDR3 protein: CASSLLGDQPQHF. The CDR3 DNA reads TGTGCCAGCAGCTTGTTGGGGGATCAGCCCCAGCATTTT. The rearrangement links TRBV7-9 to TRBJ1-5; D possibly corresponds to TRBD1 (5 bases). The CDR3 spans 13 residues. Trimming left V 3 bases short and J 5 bases short, with 8 bases between. Germline V gene lookup returns CDR1 SEHNR and CDR2 FQNEAQ (reference sequence).

CDR3 residues: CASSLGQQETQYF. The CDR3 region has the DNA TGTGCCAGCAGCTTAGGACAGCAAGAGACCCAGTACTTC. The chain recombines TRBV7-7 with TRBJ2-5, with D perhaps TRBD1 (5 bases). Trimming removed 1 base at V and 2 bases at J, with 5 bases between. The CDR3 sequence is 13 residues long. Germline lookup yields CDR1 SSHAT and CDR2 FNYEAQ (reference sequence).

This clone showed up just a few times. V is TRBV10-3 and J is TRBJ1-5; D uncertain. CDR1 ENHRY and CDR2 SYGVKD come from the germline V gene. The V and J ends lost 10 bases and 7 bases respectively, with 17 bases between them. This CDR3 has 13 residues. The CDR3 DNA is TGTGCCACCGCCCTGGAGAGCGGCCAGCCCCAGCATTTT. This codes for CATALESGQPQHF.

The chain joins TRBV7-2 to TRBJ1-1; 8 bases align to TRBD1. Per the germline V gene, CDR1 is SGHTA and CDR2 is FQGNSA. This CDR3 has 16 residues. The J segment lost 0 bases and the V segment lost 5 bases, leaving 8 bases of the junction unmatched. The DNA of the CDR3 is TGTGCCAGCAGCGCCAGGACAGGGCCTATGAACACTGAAGCTTTCTTT. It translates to CASSARTGPMNTEAFF.

In DNA form, the CDR3 reads TGTGCCAGCAGCCTGGTTGTCGGGGAAGTGGCTGGCTACACCTTC. It codes for CASSLVVGEVAGYTF. This sequence joins TRBV5-6 and TRBJ1-2; D ambiguous. Germline V gene data show CDR1 as SGHDT and CDR2 as YYEEEE. Trimming shortened V by 4 bases and J by 7 bases, and 20 bases separated the two germline ends. The CDR3 sequence is 15 residues long.

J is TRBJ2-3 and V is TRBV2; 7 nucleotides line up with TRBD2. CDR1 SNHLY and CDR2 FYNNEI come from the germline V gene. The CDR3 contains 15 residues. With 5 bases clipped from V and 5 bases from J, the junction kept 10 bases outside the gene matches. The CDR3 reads CASSRTRGRGDTQYF. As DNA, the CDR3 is TGTGCCAGCAGTCGAACGCGGGGGAGAGGAGATACGCAGTATTTT. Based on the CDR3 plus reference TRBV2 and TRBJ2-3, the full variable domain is EPEVTQTPSHQVTQMGQEVILRCVPISNHLYFYWYRQILGQKVEFLVSFYNNEISEKSEIFDDQFSVERPDGSNFTLKIRSTKLEDSAMYFCASSRTRGRGDTQYFGPGTRLTVL.

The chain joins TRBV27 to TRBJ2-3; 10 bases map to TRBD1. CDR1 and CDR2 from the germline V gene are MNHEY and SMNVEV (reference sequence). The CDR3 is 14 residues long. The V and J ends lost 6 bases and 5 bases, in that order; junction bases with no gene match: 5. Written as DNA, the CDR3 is TGTGCCAGCAGCGACAGGGGGCGAGGAGATACGCAGTATTTT. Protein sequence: CASSDRGRGDTQYF.

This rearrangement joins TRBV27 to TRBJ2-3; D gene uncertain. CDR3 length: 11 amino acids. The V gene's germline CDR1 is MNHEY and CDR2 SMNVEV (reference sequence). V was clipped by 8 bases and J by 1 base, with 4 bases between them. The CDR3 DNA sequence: TGTGCCAGCGCGGGCACAGATACGCAGTATTTT. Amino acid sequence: CASAGTDTQYF.

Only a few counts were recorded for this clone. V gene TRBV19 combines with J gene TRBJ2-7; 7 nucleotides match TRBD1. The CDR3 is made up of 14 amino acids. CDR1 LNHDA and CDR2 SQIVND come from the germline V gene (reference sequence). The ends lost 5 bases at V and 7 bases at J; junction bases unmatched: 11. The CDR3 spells CASSADAGGQEQYF. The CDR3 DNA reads TGTGCCAGTAGTGCAGACGCAGGGGGACAGGAGCAGTACTTC.

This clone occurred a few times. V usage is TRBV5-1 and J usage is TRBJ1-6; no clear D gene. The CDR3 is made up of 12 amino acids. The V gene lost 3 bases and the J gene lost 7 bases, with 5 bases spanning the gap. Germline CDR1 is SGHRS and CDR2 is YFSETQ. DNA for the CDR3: TGCGCCAGCAGCTCGGGGAATTCACCCCTCCACTTT. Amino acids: CASSSGNSPLHF.

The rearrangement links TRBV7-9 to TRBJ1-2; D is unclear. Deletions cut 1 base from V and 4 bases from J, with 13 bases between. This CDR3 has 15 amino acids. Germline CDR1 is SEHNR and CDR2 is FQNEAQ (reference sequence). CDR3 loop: CASSLGRVTPYGYTF. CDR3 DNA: TGTGCCAGCAGCTTAGGCCGAGTCACCCCCTATGGCTACACCTTC.

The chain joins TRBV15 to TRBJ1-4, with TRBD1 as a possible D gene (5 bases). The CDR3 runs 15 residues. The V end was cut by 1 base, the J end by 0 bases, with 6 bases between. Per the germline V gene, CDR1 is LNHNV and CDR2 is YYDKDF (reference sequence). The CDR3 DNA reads TGTGCCACCAGCAGAGGGGGGACAACTAATGAAAAACTGTTTTTT. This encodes CATSRGGTTNEKLFF. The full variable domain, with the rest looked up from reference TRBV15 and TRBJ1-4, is DAMVIQNPRYQVTQFGKPVTLSCSQTLNHNVMYWYQQKSSQAPKLLFHYYDKDFNNEADTPDNFQSRRPNTSFCFLDIRSPGLGDTAMYLCATSRGGTTNEKLFFGSGTQLSVL.

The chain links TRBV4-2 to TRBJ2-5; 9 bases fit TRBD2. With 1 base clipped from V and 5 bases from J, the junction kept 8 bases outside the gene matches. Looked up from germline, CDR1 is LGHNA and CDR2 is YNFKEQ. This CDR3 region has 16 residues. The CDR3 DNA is TGTGCCAGCAGCCAAGTGGAAGCGGGGGGCAGGGAGACCCAGTACTTC. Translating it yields CASSQVEAGGRETQYF.

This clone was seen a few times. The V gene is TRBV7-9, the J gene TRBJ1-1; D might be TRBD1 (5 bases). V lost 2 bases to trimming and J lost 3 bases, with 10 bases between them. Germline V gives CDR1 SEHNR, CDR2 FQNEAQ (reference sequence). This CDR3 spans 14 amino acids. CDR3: CASSLTGGDTEAFF. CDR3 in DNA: TGTGCCAGCAGCTTAACAGGCGGGGACACTGAAGCTTTCTTT.

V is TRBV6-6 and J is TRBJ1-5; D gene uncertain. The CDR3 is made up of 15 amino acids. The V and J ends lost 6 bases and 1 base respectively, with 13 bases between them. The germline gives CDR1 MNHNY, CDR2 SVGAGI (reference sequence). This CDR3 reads CASSPQVVSNQPQHF. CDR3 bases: TGTGCCAGCAGCCCCCAGGTGGTGAGCAATCAGCCCCAGCATTTT.